This TCR beta chain is from a study of blood T cell repertoires in COVID-19. Study-level background: Sample material is recorded as cDNA or gDNA derived from T cells, B-cell-depleted T cells, or PBMCs.

Germline V lookup: CDR1 SGDLS, CDR2 YYNGEE. J lost 8 bases, V lost 5 bases, and 10 bases had no gene match. The CDR3 totals 16 residues. Authors' processing steps: Amplification of reference gene primers was used by the study to estimate nucleated cell counts. Clones were read by immunoSEQ multiplex PCR, and TCRdb kept only the in-frame ones, dropping some. Clonal size and the V and J genes are those of that table, whereas D and trimming came from the DNA. The sample has some 220,000 clones; approximately 85% are singletons. The Seattle patients joined while their infection was active and were tracked longitudinally afterward.

The source material was peripheral blood. The TCR originated in a woman aged 65 to 85 with COVID-19, enrolled during active disease. The chain employs TRBV9 and TRBJ2-1, with TRBD2 identical over 13 bases. The CDR3 sequence: CASRRTSGGAGDEQFF. DNA for the CDR3: TGTGCCAGCAGGCGTACTAGCGGGGGGGCCGGTGATGAGCAGTTCTTC.